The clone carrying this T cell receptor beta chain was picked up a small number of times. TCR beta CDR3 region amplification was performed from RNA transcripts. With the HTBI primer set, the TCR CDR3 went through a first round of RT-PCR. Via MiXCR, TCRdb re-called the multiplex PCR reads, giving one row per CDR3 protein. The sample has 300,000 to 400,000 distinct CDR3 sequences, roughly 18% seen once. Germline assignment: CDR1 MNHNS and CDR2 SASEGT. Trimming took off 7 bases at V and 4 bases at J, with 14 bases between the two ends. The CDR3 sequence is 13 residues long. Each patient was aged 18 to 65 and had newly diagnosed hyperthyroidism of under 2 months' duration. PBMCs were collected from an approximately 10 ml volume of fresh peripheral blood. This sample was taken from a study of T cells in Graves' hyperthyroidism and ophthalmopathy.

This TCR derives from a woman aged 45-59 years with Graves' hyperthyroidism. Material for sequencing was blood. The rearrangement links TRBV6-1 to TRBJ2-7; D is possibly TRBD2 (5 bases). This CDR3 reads CASTGLGWYEQYV. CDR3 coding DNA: TGTGCCAGCACGGGGTTAGGATGGTACGAGCAGTACGTC.